This record covers a single TCR beta chain. Its specificity is unknown. These data are taken from a study of beta chain features in type 1 diabetes. Study-level information: Cell yields, age and gender were similar between patients and healthy donors. There were approximately 110,000,000 sorted cells examined across all samples. Overall study findings and caveats: PCR may have favored shorter templates equally in patients and controls.

The CDR3 has 11 residues. Germline V CDR1 and CDR2: SGHDN, FVKESK. The germline V and J ends were trimmed by 2 bases and 4 bases, with 3 bases remaining between them. Sequenced material consisted of expressed TCRB transcripts (all of the isolated RNA was reverse transcribed). Clones were read by immunoSEQ multiplex PCR, and TCRdb kept only the in-frame ones, dropping some. The sample holds about 59,000 clones, roughly three fifths seen once. The receptor was derived from a woman between 18 and 30 years old in good health. The specimen sequenced was Tregs from blood. V gene TRBV14 combines with J gene TRBJ2-7; D gene uncertain. CDR3 protein: CASSQQYEQYF. CDR3 sequence (DNA): TGTGCCAGCAGCCAACAGTACGAGCAGTACTTC.